Reported below is one TCR beta chain. The antigen remains unidentified. This sample is part of a study of T cell responses to AZD1222 COVID-19 vaccine. V lost 2 bases, J lost 3 bases, and 11 bases lay in between. CDR1 is KGHSH, CDR2 LQKENI, per germline. This CDR3 is built from 15 residues. Libraries were prepared by immunoSEQ multiplex PCR; TCRdb keeps only in-frame clonotypes and omits some of them. The sample records about 130,000 clones, 80% to 90% being singletons. Study observations and caveats: Nearly half of unique spike-specific TCRs reportedly avoided B.1.351 and B.1.1.7 mutated regions.

This chain connects TRBV18 to TRBJ1-5, with a weak D call TRBD1 (6 bases). Material: peripheral blood, obtained on day 0 of AZD1222 vaccination. The source is an adult in good health. CDR3 DNA: TGTGCCAGCTCACCATACAGGGTATCCAATCAGCCCCAGCATTTT. This translates into CASSPYRVSNQPQHF.